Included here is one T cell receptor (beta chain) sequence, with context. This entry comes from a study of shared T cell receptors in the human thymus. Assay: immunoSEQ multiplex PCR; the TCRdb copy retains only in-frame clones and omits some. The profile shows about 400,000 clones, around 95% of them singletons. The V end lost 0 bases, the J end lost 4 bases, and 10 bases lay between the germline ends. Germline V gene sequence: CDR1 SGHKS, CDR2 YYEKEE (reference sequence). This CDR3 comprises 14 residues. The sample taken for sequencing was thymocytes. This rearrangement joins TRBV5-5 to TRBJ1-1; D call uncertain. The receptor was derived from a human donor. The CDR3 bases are TGTGCCAGCAGCTTGGTTCCCAGCAGCACTGAAGCTTTCTTT. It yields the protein CASSLVPSSTEAFF.